The text below deals with one T cell receptor beta chain. The data were obtained in a study of hypomethylating agent response in myelodysplastic syndrome. The CDR3 is 16 amino acids. Each sample had approximately 430 ng DNA, as two 200 ng replicates, at survey resolution. TCRdb keeps only in-frame clones here, not all; method: immunoSEQ multiplex PCR. The sample has 1,500 to 2,000 clones, roughly 86% seen once. This rearrangement joins TRBV21-1 to TRBJ1-5. TRBV21-1 constitutes a pseudogene. The sequence was collected from a human donor with myelodysplastic syndrome. This specimen was bone marrow, taken before or after starting hypomethylating agent treatment for myelodysplastic syndrome (not recorded which). This CDR3 reads CASSPRDGNSNQPQHF. CDR3 DNA: TGTGCCAGCAGCCCCCGGGACGGTAATAGCAATCAGCCCCAGCATTTT.